The 2 T cell receptor beta chains below all came from one sample that was sequenced in a study of blood T cell repertoires in COVID-19. Assay: immunoSEQ multiplex PCR; the TCRdb copy retains only in-frame clones and omits some. The data contain roughly 200,000 clones, roughly 87% of them seen just once; the ten biggest clones take up around 2.3%. The sequenced material came from PBMCs or T cells enriched from blood (not recorded which). These TCRs come from a woman between 40 and 50 years old with acute COVID-19.

This clone was seen only once. The rearrangement uses TRBV5-5 and TRBJ2-3, with 10 bases that match TRBD1. The V gene end was trimmed by 6 bases and the J gene end by 6 bases; junction bases not matched to a gene: 10. The germline V gene has CDR1 SGHKS and CDR2 YYEKEE (reference sequence). The CDR3 extends over 15 amino acids. CDR3 bases: TGTGCCAGCACCCAGGGACAGGGGTTTCGGGATACGCAGTATTTT. Amino acid sequence: CASTQGQGFRDTQYF.

The chain has TRBV5-4 and TRBJ1-1; maybe TRBD1 (5 bases). Looked up from germline, CDR1 is SGHNT and CDR2 is YYREEE (reference sequence). V was cut by 1 base and J by 0 bases, with 10 bases left in between. The CDR3 runs to 15 residues. CDR3 region: CASSLRGGLNTEAFF. The CDR3 DNA reads TGTGCCAGCAGCTTGCGGGGGGGTCTGAACACTGAAGCTTTCTTT. Looking up the rest from reference TRBV5-4 and TRBJ1-1 gives the full variable domain: ETGVTQSPTHLIKTRGQQVTLRCSSQSGHNTVSWYQQALGQGPQFIFQYYREEENGRGNFPPRFSGLQFPNYSSELNVNALELDDSALYLCASSLRGGLNTEAFFGQGTRLTVV.